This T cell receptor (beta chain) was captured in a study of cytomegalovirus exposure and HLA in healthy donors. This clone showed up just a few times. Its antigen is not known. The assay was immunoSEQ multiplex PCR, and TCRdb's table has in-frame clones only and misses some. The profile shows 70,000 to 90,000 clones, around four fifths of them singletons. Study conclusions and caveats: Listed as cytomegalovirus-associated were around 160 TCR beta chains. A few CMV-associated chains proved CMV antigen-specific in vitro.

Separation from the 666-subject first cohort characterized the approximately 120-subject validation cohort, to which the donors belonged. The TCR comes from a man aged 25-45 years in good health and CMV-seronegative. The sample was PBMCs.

This CDR3 reads CASSSLSAFF. The CDR3 nucleotides read TGTGCCAGCAGCTCCCTATCGGCTTTCTTT. The chain is built from TRBV7-9 and TRBJ1-1, with unresolved D. Germline CDR1 reads SEHNR; CDR2 reads FQNEAQ (reference sequence). V was shortened by 4 bases and J by 11 bases, with 8 bases between the two germline ends. The CDR3 is 10 amino acids.